A selection of T cell receptor beta chains follows, all from one sample in a study of T cell changes during pregnancy in multiple sclerosis. This table comes from immunoSEQ multiplex PCR, and its TCRdb copy is limited to in-frame clones, with some not included. The table records tens of thousands of clones, approximately 92% of them present only once. The starting material was peripheral blood, obtained in the third trimester of pregnancy. Receptors originate from a female donor in good health, enrolled as a control in a pregnancy study. CDR3s include the opening cysteine and the closing phenylalanine or tryptophan. A D gene is named only where the DNA matches it firmly. Clone sizes are given selectively: once, few, many, or a class where the clone is expanded.

clone size	D gene	V gene	J gene	CDR3 DNA	CDR3 protein
.	TRBD2	TRBV19	TRBJ2-3	TGTGCCAGTAGTAGGGGACTAGCTACAGATACGCAGTATTTT	CASSRGLATDTQYF
.	.	TRBV7-6	TRBJ2-7	TGTGCCAGCAGCTTGTCCCGTATGGGGCGACCCTCCTACGAGCAGTACTTC	CASSLSRMGRPSYEQYF
.	TRBD1	TRBV5-4	TRBJ2-7	TGTGCCAGCAGCAGGGGCGGGACAGGAACCTACGAGCAGTACTTC	CASSRGGTGTYEQYF
.	TRBD1	TRBV19	TRBJ1-2	TGTGCCAGTAGTCCGCGGGGTGGGACAGGCTACGTTGGCTACACCTTC	CASSPRGGTGYVGYTF
.	TRBD1	TRBV7-2	TRBJ2-2	TGTGCCAGCAACCCGACAGGGGTCGGCGGGGAGCTGTTTTTT	CASNPTGVGGELFF
.	.	TRBV29-1	TRBJ1-5	TGCAGCGCTCCTGCGGGGGGCGAACGCAATCAGCCCCAGCATTTT	CSAPAGGERNQPQHF
once	.	TRBV28	TRBJ2-7	TGTGCCAGCAACAGGGCTGGTGCCTCCTACGAGCAGTACTTC	CASNRAGASYEQYF
.	.	TRBV6-1	TRBJ2-7	TGTGCCAGCCGGGTAGGGGGTAACTCCTACGAGCAGTACTTC	CASRVGGNSYEQYF
.	.	TRBV4-3	TRBJ2-7	TGCGCCAGCAGCCAAGGTATAGCTGTTTCCTACGAGCAGTACTTC	CASSQGIAVSYEQYF
.	.	TRBV28	TRBJ2-3	TGTGCCAGCAGTTTTGTAGCGAGACCCCGGGGCACAGATACGCAGTATTTT	CASSFVARPRGTDTQYF
.	.	TRBV7-9	TRBJ2-2	TGTGCCAGCAGCCCAAACACCGGGGAGCTGTTTTTT	CASSPNTGELFF
.	TRBD1	TRBV30	TRBJ2-7	TGTGCCTGGAGCCTGGGGACAGGAGGAGGCTACGAGCAGTACTTC	CAWSLGTGGGYEQYF
.	.	TRBV10-2	TRBJ2-1	TGCGCCAGCGAGGGACTGCACAATGAGCAGTTCTTC	CASEGLHNEQFF
.	.	TRBV5-6	TRBJ2-3	TGTGCCAGCAGCCGTTCAACAGGGTGGGTAACAGATACGCAGTATTTT	CASSRSTGWVTDTQYF
once	.	TRBV5-1	TRBJ2-3	TGCGCCAGCAGCTTGATCCCAGGGAACCCCACAGATACGCAGTATTTT	CASSLIPGNPTDTQYF
.	TRBD2	TRBV7-2	TRBJ2-3	TGTGCCAGCAGCCCCCTAGCGGGAGTGGGAGATACGCAGTATTTT	CASSPLAGVGDTQYF